The 9 T cell receptor beta chains below were found in one sample sequenced in a study of control samples from healthy donors and cancer patients. The protocol was immunoSEQ multiplex PCR, while the TCRdb copy is restricted to in-frame clones and leaves out a portion. The sample carries 100,000 to 150,000 clones, over 80% recorded once. Source material: blood. These receptors were collected from a woman between 50 and 59 years old in good health.

The chain carries TRBV15 and TRBJ1-5, with D unresolved. Germline V gene data show CDR1 as LNHNV and CDR2 as YYDKDF (reference sequence). V gave up 0 bases and J gave up 0 bases, with 6 bases separating them. The CDR3 is made up of 15 amino acids. CDR3 nucleotides: TGTGCCACCAGCAGAGATCGAATTAGCAATCAGCCCCAGCATTTT. Translating it yields CATSRDRISNQPQHF.

The chain combines TRBV5-1 with TRBJ2-2, with TRBD2 as a possible D gene (5 bases). CDR3 length equals 12 residues. Germline lookup yields CDR1 SGHRS and CDR2 YFSETQ. V was trimmed by 2 bases and J by 7 bases, leaving 6 bases between them. In DNA form, the CDR3 reads TGCGCCAGCAGCTTCGCGGGCGGGGAGCTGTTTTTT. Protein sequence: CASSFAGGELFF.

The V and J genes are TRBV14 and TRBJ2-7; a weak D match, TRBD1 (6 bases). Germline CDR1 reads SGHDN; CDR2 reads FVKESK. The CDR3 is 16 amino acids. The ends were cut back, 1 base at V and 1 base at J, with 14 bases in the middle. The CDR3 loop is CASSQARDTRSYEQYF. CDR3 nucleotide sequence: TGTGCCAGCAGCCAAGCGAGGGACACACGGTCCTACGAGCAGTACTTC.

This rearrangement joins TRBV4-1 to TRBJ2-4, with D perhaps TRBD2 (5 bases). V lost 1 base to trimming and J lost 6 bases, with 7 bases between them. Germline V gives CDR1 MGHRA, CDR2 YSYEKL. The CDR3 consists of 13 residues. This chain's CDR3 is CASSQGRGNIQYF. CDR3 DNA sequence: TGCGCCAGCAGCCAAGGCCGGGGAAACATTCAGTACTTC.

This chain links TRBV28 with TRBJ1-6, with TRBD1 identical over 7 bases. CDR3 length equals 15 residues. After removal of 7 bases from V and 7 bases from J, the junction contained 10 bases not matched to a gene. The germline V gene has CDR1 MDHEN and CDR2 SYDVKM. For the CDR3, the DNA is TGTGCCAGCACCCCTTTGGACAGGAGGAATTCACCCCTCCACTTT. Translating it yields CASTPLDRRNSPLHF.

The chain has TRBV6-5 and TRBJ2-7, with a weak D call TRBD1 (6 bases). Germline lookup yields CDR1 MNHEY and CDR2 SVGAGI. The ends were cut back, 7 bases at V and 5 bases at J, with 12 bases in the middle. CDR3 length: 12 amino acids. This chain's CDR3 is CASTYRANEQYF. The CDR3 DNA reads as TGTGCCAGCACGTACAGGGCAAACGAGCAGTACTTC.

The rearrangement links TRBV5-6 to TRBJ2-7; possibly TRBD2 for D (6 bases). CDR1 and CDR2 (germline): SGHDT, YYEEEE. CDR3 length: 11 amino acids. V was trimmed by 5 bases and J by 7 bases, leaving 10 bases between them. The CDR3 region has the DNA TGTGCCAGCAGGGCGGGAACGGAGCAGTACTTC. Residues: CASRAGTEQYF.

This chain connects TRBV5-1 to TRBJ1-1; D perhaps matches TRBD1 (6 bases). Looked up from germline, CDR1 is SGHRS and CDR2 is YFSETQ. CDR3 length: 14 residues. The V and J ends lost 4 bases and 2 bases respectively, with 12 bases between them. CDR3 residues: CASSNGQFNTEAFF. CDR3 DNA: TGCGCCAGCAGCAACGGACAGTTTAACACTGAAGCTTTCTTT.

The chain carries TRBV30 and TRBJ2-3, with unresolved D. The CDR3 contains 14 residues. V was clipped by 0 bases and J by 0 bases, with 7 bases between them. The germline V gene has CDR1 GTSNPN and CDR2 SVGIG (reference sequence). The CDR3 reads CAWSVGFSTDTQYF. In DNA form, the CDR3 reads TGTGCCTGGAGTGTCGGTTTTAGCACAGATACGCAGTATTTT. Full variable domain (missing parts from reference TRBV30 and TRBJ2-3): SQTIHQWPATLVQPVGSPLSLECTVEGTSNPNLYWYRQAAGRGLQLLFYSVGIGQISSEVPQNLSASRPQDRQFILSSKKLLLSDSGFYLCAWSVGFSTDTQYFGPGTRLTVL.